This TCR beta chain emerged from a study of cytomegalovirus exposure and HLA in healthy donors. Germline V gene data show CDR1 as MDHEN and CDR2 as SYDVKM. V gave up 5 bases and J gave up 7 bases, with 3 bases separating them. The CDR3 extends over 10 amino acids. A remark on this clone: Its antigen is undetermined.

Broader study findings: Most sequenced TCRs were rare (though some public TCRs occurred in many donors). Analyses of presence and absence presupposed an approximately uniform sequencing depth across donors. When analyzed later, a missense DCLRE1C variant was found to be linked to TCR beta V- and J-gene trimming. Reportedly, TCR beta sequences accurately predicted HLA-A and HLA-B alleles in most subjects.

The study ran its PCR with 60 Vbeta and 13 Jbeta primers. Data came from immunoSEQ multiplex PCR; TCRdb stores just in-frame clones and leaves some out. The data contain about 88,000 clones, about 87% of them singletons. The sample consisted of PBMCs. The receptor's source is a man between 18 and 35 years old in good health and CMV-seronegative. The rearrangement joins TRBV28 to TRBJ2-1; D is uncertain. The CDR3 DNA follows: TGTGCCAGCAGTCAAAATGAGCAGTTCTTC. It encodes CASSQNEQFF.